This TCR beta chain comes out of a study of blood T cell repertoires in COVID-19. The data were produced by immunoSEQ multiplex PCR, yet TCRdb's version contains in-frame clones alone and is incomplete. The sample includes 110,000 or so clones, 70% to 90% of them seen just once. The CDR3 is 14 amino acids. The V end lost 4 bases, the J end lost 1 base, and 10 bases lay between the germline ends. Per the germline V gene, CDR1 is MNHEY and CDR2 is SMNVEV (reference sequence). The chain has TRBV27 and TRBJ1-1; D unresolved. This clonotype was sampled from a woman in her 70s who had recovered from COVID-19. Material: peripheral blood. The CDR3 loop is CASSSNLRNTEAFF. CDR3 DNA sequence: TGTGCCAGCAGTTCTAATCTACGGAACACTGAAGCTTTCTTT.